The text below deals with one TCR beta chain. Its antigen remains unknown. This specimen belongs to a study of metastatic and nonmetastatic thyroid tumors. About the study: Repertoire comparison spanned blood and tumor or nodule tissue of malignant and benign thyroid patients.

General observations from the study: Significantly higher TCR beta diversity was reportedly seen in malignant thyroid tumors than benign nodules, in blood and tumor.

Until they underwent thyroid surgery, no patient had received any treatment. After removal of 8 bases from V and 3 bases from J, the junction contained 6 bases not matched to a gene. The CDR3 is 15 residues long. Authors' methods: The authors used CDR3 differences across clinicopathological groups to build a distant-metastasis classifier for papillary thyroid cancer. Using MiXCR, TCRdb reanalyzed the PCR reads. TCRdb's processing, not the authors' own work, is the source of the V and J calls. The sample shows some 15,000 clones, around 21% of them seen only once. This chain connects TRBV12-3 or TRBV12-4 to TRBJ2-7, with 14 bases matching TRBD2. This receptor was identified in a female donor with papillary thyroid cancer or a benign thyroid nodule (not recorded which). Some clones in this sample may be carry-over from other donors' samples. What was sequenced was adjacent normal tissue. The CDR3: CASRPGTSGSYEQYF. CDR3 in DNA: TGTGCCAGCCGCCCCGGGACTAGCGGGAGCTACGAGCAGTACTTC.